This entry is about one TCR beta chain. Its cognate antigen has yet to be identified. Base qualities are not provided; no much larger clone lies one nucleotide away. The record originates from a study of T cell repertoires in breast cancer (dated by TCRdb to 2015 to 2016). A note on the overall study: The study profiled tumors, lymph nodes and peripheral blood lymphocytes from breast cancer patients, plus peripheral blood from healthy control donors. On average, sequencing produced about 490,000 sequences per sample and approximately 10 reads per input cell. Blood samples were separated by Ficoll, whereas tumor-free lymph nodes were processed without any enzymatic digestion. Nine healthy donors, of an age range similar to that of the patients, were included as controls. Tumors and tumor-involved lymph nodes were minced, digested with Liberase and DNase, and then passed through 70-um and 40-um filters. Because breast cancer has a low mutational burden and common mutations are rare, the study reasoned that TCRs shared between breast cancer patients would target shared antigens. The majority of the 20 to 25 patient tumors analyzed for shared TCRs were ER+/PR+. Beyond this particular receptor, the publication reports: Tumor-involved sentinel lymph nodes shared about fourfold more TCRs with matched tumor repertoires than tumor-free nodes (roughly 8% versus 2%). Shared TCRs were encoded by various nucleotide sequences, which suggests selection and expansion based on antigen. Roughly 19 TCR pairs were shared across seven or more patient tumors and rarely found in control blood, suggesting possible tumor specificity. Emulsion RT-PCR was considered qualitative rather than quantitative, since transcript abundance and primer differences skewed clone recovery. TRBV7 predominated among shared TCRs, which may reflect tumor recognition or a mispriming bias from eight TRBV7 primers. Discarding singleton TCRs and sampling only part of each tumor may have missed genuine antitumor clones.

To analyze paired alpha-beta TCRs of CD8+ T cells, the researchers used an expanded emulsion RT-PCR method with primers covering all TCR V genes. Before emulsion RT-PCR, CD8+ T cells were isolated with a CD8 positive selection kit and incubated overnight in roughly 10 IU/mL IL-2. The receptor library was made with emulsion pairing. Unpaired genes were suppressed by a second nested PCR with blocking oligos, after which a third nested PCR added Illumina adaptors and barcodes. Each emulsion RT-PCR master mix contained about 4,500-270,000 T cells, with C-region, Stepout and V-region primers. Emulsions were generated with the Micellula Emulsion and Purification Kit, and RT-PCR used Qiagen OneStep RT-PCR reagents. Pooled libraries were sequenced with paired-end 2 x 250 reads on an Illumina MiSeq. The study's processing was this. Read pairs were joined in Galaxy and clipped at the engineered overlap into separate alpha and beta files, and reads that were not clipped were discarded. To assign alpha-beta pairs, the researchers used CompleteTCR, a MiTCR-based pipeline that relies on an R script to link chains sharing read cluster identifiers. TCR sequences that were observed only once, representing about 1-3.4%, were removed as potential sequencing errors. The public reads were reanalyzed by TCRdb: fastp trimming at Q25, MiXCR alignment, in-frame beta chains only. Each CDR3 protein appears once, grouped with its most common genes and DNA. These V and J calls are TCRdb output, not the study's own analysis. The table for this sample lists about 40,000 distinct CDR3 sequences; 45% of them were counted only once. 60% of the sample is taken by the ten largest.

Measured from the cysteine to the phenylalanine, the CDR3 is 14 residues long. Only the CDR3 part of the read is kept: 42 bases, read in frame from the first base. V is reduced by 3 bases and J by 3 bases, leaving a spacing of 9 bases between them. CDR1 and CDR2 are read off the germline V gene as SGHAT and FQNNGV. The V gene is TRBV11-2 and the J gene is TRBJ2-1; the D segment cannot be called with confidence. The TCR originated in a pool of human donors with breast cancer or a healthy control (not recorded which). The sample was CD8+ T cells. The nucleotide sequence reads as follows: TGTGCCAGCAGCTTCCTAGAAAGCTACAATGAGCAGTTCTTC. It encodes CASSFLESYNEQFF.